These 17 T cell receptor beta chains were sequenced from one sample in a study of shared clonotypes between healthy human individuals. TCRdb's copy holds only in-frame clones and misses some; the assay was immunoSEQ multiplex PCR. Of over 850,000 clones in the sample, roughly 74% were seen once. Specimen: memory CD4+ T cells from PBMCs. The subset here: CD45RA-negative fraction. These receptors were taken from a man aged 18 to 30 in good health. Some clones in this sample may be carry-over from other donors' samples.

This chain uses TRBV6-5 with TRBJ1-2; perhaps TRBD1 as D (5 bases). There are 15 residues in the CDR3. Germline values: CDR1 MNHEY, CDR2 SVGAGI. V gave up 10 bases and J gave up 5 bases, with 23 bases separating them. The CDR3 loop reads CATSGNRLGSYGYTF. In nucleotides, the CDR3 is TGTGCCACCTCAGGCAACAGGCTGGGGTCTTATGGCTACACCTTC.

This chain uses TRBV11-2 with TRBJ2-1; 7 bases are shared with TRBD2. Germline CDR1 and CDR2: SGHAT and FQNNGV. The CDR3 contains 17 residues. V lost 5 bases to trimming and J lost 3 bases; unmatched junction nucleotides: 13. The CDR3, as DNA: TGTGCCAGCAGCGCAAGATGGCCAGCGGGAAACTACAATGAGCAGTTCTTC. It is translated as CASSARWPAGNYNEQFF.

As concerns this clone: A much larger clone sits a single nucleotide away, making a read error possible. The chain employs TRBV11-3 and TRBJ2-7; TRBD1 agrees at 7 bases. There are 13 residues in the CDR3. The V segment lost 5 bases and the J segment 1 base; nucleotides outside the gene matches: 2. Per germline, CDR1 SGHNT and CDR2 YENEEA. In DNA, the CDR3 is TGTGCCAGCAGCGGGGACAGTTCCTACGAGCAGTACTTC. Residues: CASSGDSSYEQYF.

In this sample, this clone turned up a few times. The rearrangement joins TRBV25-1 to TRBJ1-2, with D uncertain. The CDR3 consists of 14 residues. V lost 3 bases and J lost 4, with 12 bases in between. Per the germline V gene, CDR1 is MGHDK and CDR2 is SYGVNS. Here the CDR3 DNA reads TGTGCCAGCAGTGATGTTCGGGGTGCCTATGGCTACACCTTC. Its protein product is CASSDVRGAYGYTF.

This clone is a singleton in its sample. The chain employs TRBV15 and TRBJ2-7; 10 positions agree with TRBD2. Germline values: CDR1 LNHNV, CDR2 YYDKDF (reference sequence). The CDR3 loop spans 17 amino acids. Trimming removed 2 bases from V and 1 base from J; junction bases left unmatched: 8. This CDR3 is CATSRTIGTSVSYEQYF. The CDR3 DNA reads TGTGCCACCAGCAGAACTATTGGGACTAGCGTTTCCTACGAGCAGTACTTC.

This clone occurred many times. The genes are TRBV11-2 and TRBJ2-5; TRBD2 might be the D (6 bases). V lost 5 bases and J lost 4, with 17 bases in between. Germline CDR1 is SGHAT and CDR2 is FQNNGV. The CDR3 is made up of 15 amino acids. The CDR3 here is CASSKRLGGAETQYF. The CDR3 region has the DNA TGTGCCAGCAGCAAACGTCTGGGGGGAGCAGAGACCCAGTACTTC. Full variable domain (remainder filled in from reference TRBV11-2 and TRBJ2-5): EAGVAQSPRYKIIEKRQSVAFWCNPISGHATLYWYQQILGQGPKLLIQFQNNGVVDDSQLPKDRFSAERLKGVDSTLKIQPAKLEDSAVYLCASSKRLGGAETQYFGPGTRLLVL.

J is TRBJ1-1 and V is TRBV11-2, with TRBD1 identical over 7 bases. CDR1 is SGHAT and CDR2 is FQNNGV in the germline V gene. V lost 4 bases, J lost 0 bases, and 5 bases stayed unmatched. This CDR3 has 15 amino acids. The CDR3 nucleotides read TGTGCCAGCAGCTCGCTGGACAGGATGAACACTGAAGCTTTCTTT. Translation: CASSSLDRMNTEAFF.

The chain employs TRBV6-1 and TRBJ1-3, with TRBD1 as a possible D gene (5 bases). Germline values: CDR1 MNHNS, CDR2 SASEGT. Trimming left V 6 bases short and J 0 bases short, with 12 bases between. The CDR3 spans 15 residues. The CDR3 loop is CASRRGPYSGNTIYF. The CDR3 coding sequence is TGTGCCAGCAGGAGGGGACCTTACTCTGGAAACACCATATATTTT.

V and J are TRBV30 and TRBJ2-4; tentatively, D is TRBD2 (5 bases). Between the trimmed V and J ends, which lost 1 base and 4 bases, there was a span of 11 bases. The CDR3 loop spans 14 amino acids. Looked up from germline, CDR1 is GTSNPN and CDR2 is SVGIG (reference sequence). For the CDR3, the DNA is TGTGCCTGGAGTGAATTCCAGCGGAAAAACATTCAGTACTTC. Its protein is CAWSEFQRKNIQYF.

The chain combines TRBV5-1 with TRBJ2-1; D is perhaps TRBD2 (6 bases). The V gene lost 5 bases and the J gene lost 4 bases, with 16 bases spanning the gap. The CDR3 loop spans 15 amino acids. The germline CDR1 and CDR2 sequences are SGHRS and YFSETQ. CDR3 loop: CASSTSGSGYNEQFF. Here the CDR3 DNA reads TGCGCCAGCAGTACGTCCGGGAGCGGGTACAATGAGCAGTTCTTC.

This clone was detected many times. This CDR3 is CASSYRTSGTDTQYF. CDR3 sequence (DNA): TGTGCCAGCAGTTACCGGACTAGCGGGACAGATACGCAGTATTTT. The chain combines TRBV6-6 with TRBJ2-3, with 11 bases lining up with TRBD2. This CDR3 contains 15 residues. Germline loops: CDR1 MNHNY, CDR2 SVGAGI (reference sequence). With V trimmed by 2 bases and J by 3 bases, 1 base remained unmatched.

A remark on this clone: This likely came from a read error, as a far larger clone is one base away. The chain uses TRBV5-1 and TRBJ2-3; D is perhaps TRBD1 (5 bases). This CDR3 has 14 amino acids. V lost 2 bases and J 0 bases, leaving 7 bases between the germline ends. CDR1 and CDR2 from the germline V gene are SGHRS and YFSETQ. The CDR3 loop is CASSFRGSTDTQYF. The CDR3 DNA reads TGCGCCAGCAGCTTTAGGGGTAGCACAGATACGCAGTATTTT.

V gene TRBV30 combines with J gene TRBJ1-4; no clear D gene. The germline V and J ends were trimmed by 1 base and 2 bases, with 5 bases remaining between them. The CDR3 loop spans 13 amino acids. Per the germline V gene, CDR1 is GTSNPN and CDR2 is SVGIG (reference sequence). The DNA for the CDR3 is TGTGCCTGGAGTGCCTTGACTAATGAAAAACTGTTTTTT. This gives the protein CAWSALTNEKLFF.

This sequence joins TRBV19 and TRBJ2-7; D gene unclear. Germline assignment: CDR1 LNHDA and CDR2 SQIVND (reference sequence). This CDR3 is 12 amino acids long. V lost 3 bases to trimming and J lost 7 bases, with 10 bases between them. The CDR3 is CASSMGLREQYF. CDR3 DNA sequence: TGTGCCAGTAGTATGGGGTTACGGGAGCAGTACTTC.

The genes are TRBV9 and TRBJ2-3; 9 bases align to TRBD2. The CDR3 spans 14 residues. CDR1 SGDLS and CDR2 YYNGEE come from the germline V gene. Germline trimming cut 7 bases from V and 4 bases from J; bases unmatched to any gene: 7. CDR3 amino acids: CASGLSGSPDTQYF. The CDR3 DNA reads TGTGCCAGCGGCCTTAGCGGGAGCCCAGATACGCAGTATTTT. The full variable domain, with the rest looked up from reference TRBV9 and TRBJ2-3, is DSGVTQTPKHLITATGQRVTLRCSPRSGDLSVYWYQQSLDQGLQFLIQYYNGEERAKGNILERFSAQQFPDLHSELNLSSLELGDSALYFCASGLSGSPDTQYFGPGTRLTVL.

The chain joins TRBV6-6 to TRBJ1-2, with D maybe TRBD1 (6 bases). Germline CDR1 and CDR2: MNHNY and SVGAGI (reference sequence). The V end lost 6 bases, the J end lost 3 bases, and 11 bases lay between the germline ends. The length of the CDR3 is 13 residues. The CDR3, as DNA: TGTGCCAGCAGCTTGGGACATTACTATGGCTACACCTTC. Translation: CASSLGHYYGYTF.

CDR3 sequence (DNA): TGTGCCAGCAGACCGAAGGACAGGGCCACTGAAGCTTTCTTT. Its protein is CASRPKDRATEAFF. The chain recombines TRBV7-9 with TRBJ1-1, with 8 bases lining up with TRBD1. This CDR3 contains 14 residues. Germline CDR1 and CDR2: SEHNR and FQNEAQ (reference sequence). V shed 6 bases, J shed 4 bases, and the junction held 7 bases outside the gene matches.